This is a list of T cell receptor beta chains from one sample in a study of monozygotic twins with inflammatory bowel disease. TCRdb re-called the 5' RACE reads and shows each CDR3 protein once, DNA omitted. This sample contains fewer than 350,000 distinct CDR3 sequences. Sequenced sample: blood. Receptors originate from a human donor with ulcerative colitis or Crohn's disease, or a healthy co-twin of an affected twin (not recorded which). Each CDR3 is given with its conserved first and last residue.

V: TRBV28
J: TRBJ2-2
CDR3: CASSPDRPPTGELFF

V: TRBV5-1
J: TRBJ2-3
CDR3: CASGAGLTDTQYF

V: TRBV2
J: TRBJ2-7
CDR3: CASSQGGRHEQYF

V: TRBV27
J: TRBJ2-5
CDR3: CASSLAGQGTETQYF

V: TRBV10-3
J: TRBJ2-7
CDR3: CAISDRKGQTYEQYF

V: TRBV5-1
J: TRBJ2-2
CDR3: CASSTLGAGELFF

V: TRBV11-2
J: TRBJ2-3
CDR3: CASSLGSAGSTDTQYF

V: TRBV6-1
J: TRBJ1-2
CDR3: CASSLTQGDGYTF

V: TRBV10-3
J: TRBJ2-6
CDR3: CAIRDGYGWAGANVLTF

V: TRBV19
J: TRBJ2-1
CDR3: CASTDRTGPYNEQFF

V: TRBV25-1
J: TRBJ1-2
CDR3: CASSAGTNYGYTF

V: TRBV12-3/TRBV12-4
J: TRBJ1-1
CDR3: CASTVSMNTEAFF

V: TRBV20-1
J: TRBJ2-3
CDR3: CSAREIGGTQYF

V: TRBV5-1
J: TRBJ2-7
CDR3: CASAMGQHSSYEQYF

V: TRBV12-5
J: TRBJ1-4
CDR3: CASGLGDTLGEKLFF

V: TRBV6-5
J: TRBJ2-3
CDR3: CASSYRRSGTSGTDTQYF

V: TRBV14
J: TRBJ2-5
CDR3: CASSQPVSSETQYF

V: TRBV7-9
J: TRBJ2-7
CDR3: CASSRATGYYEQYF

V: TRBV5-1
J: TRBJ1-5
CDR3: CASRGHQPQHF

V: TRBV7-9
J: TRBJ1-1
CDR3: CASSQDPTPGAFF

V: TRBV27
J: TRBJ2-2
CDR3: CASKGQGLGTGELFF

V: TRBV30
J: TRBJ2-2
CDR3: CAWTGTGNTGELFF

V: TRBV18
J: TRBJ1-1
CDR3: CASSPVTGRGESNTEAFF

V: TRBV28
J: TRBJ2-2
CDR3: CASALSPGLARLNTGELFF

V: TRBV27
J: TRBJ2-7
CDR3: CATGTVQGTYEQYF

V: TRBV7-6
J: TRBJ2-7
CDR3: CASSLEAGVFHEQYF

V: TRBV7-6
J: TRBJ2-2
CDR3: CASSLRGRAGELFF

V: TRBV12-3/TRBV12-4
J: TRBJ2-3
CDR3: CATGWMGAAQYF

V: TRBV7-8
J: TRBJ1-6
CDR3: CASSSLAGSSYTSPLHF

V: TRBV28
J: TRBJ2-3
CDR3: CASSLASGGSSTDTQYF

V: TRBV28
J: TRBJ2-4
CDR3: CASSLRDRGPRLQYF

V: TRBV5-1
J: TRBJ2-7
CDR3: CASSLVAGGPRNEQYF

V: TRBV9
J: TRBJ2-1
CDR3: CASSVVGRADNEQFF

V: TRBV28
J: TRBJ2-7
CDR3: CASEEGTSEQYF

V: TRBV14
J: TRBJ2-6
CDR3: CASSLPRRRANVLTF

V: TRBV19
J: TRBJ2-2
CDR3: CASTPVFYTGELFF

V: TRBV28
J: TRBJ2-3
CDR3: CASSLQGSQYF

V: TRBV7-3
J: TRBJ1-2
CDR3: CASSLTGFPGVYGYTF

V: TRBV27
J: TRBJ1-2
CDR3: CASSLTGLAYGYTF

V: TRBV4-3
J: TRBJ2-5
CDR3: CASSQEDRARETQYF

V: TRBV5-1
J: TRBJ2-7
CDR3: CASSSIYEQYF

V: TRBV19
J: TRBJ2-7
CDR3: CASSIDGSSGTSYEQYF

V: TRBV4-3
J: TRBJ1-6
CDR3: CASSLSGKGNSPLHF

V: TRBV20-1
J: TRBJ1-5
CDR3: CSARDRRGLNQPQHF

V: TRBV5-1
J: TRBJ2-5
CDR3: CASSLAETRGETQYF